Presented here are 23 T cell receptor beta chains from one specimen sequenced in a study of T cells in Graves' hyperthyroidism and ophthalmopathy. TCR beta CDR3 sequences were amplified from RNA transcripts. HTBI primers drove first-round RT-PCR of the TCR CDR3. Each CDR3 protein is one row after TCRdb ran MiXCR on the multiplex PCR reads. Found here are approximately 870,000 distinct CDR3 sequences, roughly 40% of them singletons; the top ten hold approximately 8.7%. The sequenced sample consisted of blood. The receptors were gathered from a man aged 18 to 29 with Graves' hyperthyroidism.

In its sample, this clonotype was seen a few times. V usage is TRBV19 and J usage is TRBJ1-2; unclear D gene. CDR3 length equals 13 residues. V lost 5 bases, J lost 6 bases, and 13 bases lay in between. Germline V gene data show CDR1 as LNHDA and CDR2 as SQIVND (reference sequence). This chain's CDR3 is CASSDTRSDGYTF. In DNA, the CDR3 is TGTGCCAGTAGTGACACTCGTTCGGATGGCTACACCTTC.

This clonotype was counted between two and nine times. This chain links TRBV2 with TRBJ2-7; the D gene is possibly TRBD2 (6 bases). Looked up from germline, CDR1 is SNHLY and CDR2 is FYNNEI. The CDR3 is made up of 16 amino acids. Trimming pared 3 bases from V and 1 base from J, leaving 16 bases between. The DNA for the CDR3 is TGTGCCAGCAGTGAGCTTTTGGAGGGAGGTTCCTACGAGCAGTACTTC. It is translated as CASSELLEGGSYEQYF.

To note about this clonotype: This may be a read error: a much more frequent sequence differs by one nucleotide. This sequence joins TRBV13 and TRBJ1-2; tentative D call: TRBD1 (5 bases). Per the germline V gene, CDR1 is PRHDT and CDR2 is FYEKMQ (reference sequence). This CDR3 has 15 residues. The V end lost 3 bases, the J end lost 0 bases, and 11 bases lay between the germline ends. CDR3 sequence: CASSLGRVANYGYTF. CDR3 DNA: TGTGCCAGCAGCTTGGGACGGGTAGCTAACTATGGCTACACCTTC. Full variable domain (remainder filled in from reference TRBV13 and TRBJ1-2): AAGVIQSPRHLIKEKRETATLKCYPIPRHDTVYWYQQGPGQDPQFLISFYEKMQSDKGSIPDRFSAQQFSDYHSELNMSSLELGDSALYFCASSLGRVANYGYTFGSGTRLTVV.

The chain links TRBV5-4 to TRBJ2-7; D is undetermined. The CDR3 is made up of 15 amino acids. Germline loops: CDR1 SGHNT, CDR2 YYREEE (reference sequence). Trimming cost V 0 bases and J 2 bases, with 12 bases left between them. In nucleotides, the CDR3 is TGTGCCAGCAGCTTGGCCACAATGAGGCCCTACGAGCAGTACTTC. It translates to CASSLATMRPYEQYF.

The genes are TRBV12-3 or TRBV12-4 and TRBJ2-2, with 10 bases lining up with TRBD2. This CDR3 spans 16 amino acids. V was clipped by 2 bases and J by 7 bases; unmatched bases: 7. CDR3 sequence reads: CASSLLAGALGGELFF. CDR3 sequence (DNA): TGTGCCAGCAGTTTACTAGCGGGAGCTCTGGGCGGGGAGCTGTTTTTT.

Ten or more counts support this clonotype. The chain employs TRBV7-9 and TRBJ2-7; D tentatively fits TRBD1 or TRBD2 (5 bases each). Germline V lookup: CDR1 SEHNR, CDR2 FQNEAQ (reference sequence). Trimming took off 4 bases at V and 7 bases at J, with 11 bases between the two ends. This CDR3 contains 12 residues. CDR3 DNA: TGTGCCAGCAGCTATTCGGGGACGGAGCAGTACTTC. Translating gives CASSYSGTEQYF.

This clonotype occurred a few times. The V call is TRBV7-2, the J call TRBJ2-2; D is ambiguous. The V gene lost 5 bases and the J gene lost 6 bases, with 13 bases spanning the gap. The germline gives CDR1 SGHTA, CDR2 FQGNSA. The CDR3 contains 14 residues. CDR3: CASSAPDMAGELFF. In nucleotides, the CDR3 is TGTGCCAGCAGCGCGCCCGATATGGCCGGGGAGCTGTTTTTT.

In DNA, the CDR3 is TGTGCCAGCAGCCGACGGCCCCTAGGAAAACTGTTTTTT. It encodes CASSRRPLGKLFF. The chain uses TRBV7-9 and TRBJ1-4, with D unresolved. V was shortened by 5 bases and J by 10 bases, with 14 bases between the two germline ends. This CDR3 is 13 amino acids long. Per germline, CDR1 SEHNR and CDR2 FQNEAQ (reference sequence). Drawing the rest from reference TRBV7-9 and TRBJ1-4, the complete variable domain is DTGVSQNPRHKITKRGQNVTFRCDPISEHNRLYWYRQTLGQGPEFLTYFQNEAQLEKSRLLSDRFSAERPKGSFSTLEIQRTEQGDSAMYLCASSRRPLGKLFFGSGTQLSVL.

The J gene is TRBJ1-1, the V gene TRBV7-9; the D gene is possibly TRBD1 (5 bases). This CDR3 is built from 13 residues. V shed 7 bases and J shed 11 bases, with 20 bases lying between them. Looked up from germline, CDR1 is SEHNR and CDR2 is FQNEAQ (reference sequence). CDR3 sequence (DNA): TGTGCCAGCAAGGGCAGCCCGGACAAGAAGGCTTTCTTT. Protein product: CASKGSPDKKAFF.

This clonotype was picked up many times. The chain couples TRBV7-6 to TRBJ2-2; 10 bases fit TRBD2. Germline V gene sequence: CDR1 SGHVS, CDR2 FNYEAQ. This CDR3 is built from 16 residues. With V trimmed by 3 bases and J by 4 bases, 5 bases remained unmatched. DNA for the CDR3: TGTGCCAGCAGCTTCCTAGCGGGAGTTACCACCGGGGAGCTGTTTTTT. Protein: CASSFLAGVTTGELFF.

Concerning this clonotype itself: A much larger clone is a single base away; this may be a read error. The rearrangement links TRBV5-1 to TRBJ2-7; D remains ambiguous. The CDR3 contains 12 residues. The V gene's germline CDR1 is SGHRS and CDR2 YFSETQ. The CDR3 nucleotides read TGCACCAGCAGCTTGGAGAGGTACGAGCAGTACTTC. Its protein product is CTSSLERYEQYF.

In this sample, this clonotype turned up a few times. The J gene is TRBJ1-6, the V gene TRBV12-3 or TRBV12-4; TRBD1 is a possible D gene (5 bases). CDR3 length: 16 amino acids. With 7 bases removed from V and 1 base from J, the gap between germline ends came to 14 bases. CDR3 in DNA: TGTGCCAGCAACGCAGGGTCAGGTTCCTATAATTCACCCCTCCACTTT. As protein: CASNAGSGSYNSPLHF.

This clonotype has at least ten counts. The J gene is TRBJ1-2, the V gene TRBV15; no definite D call. V was shortened by 3 bases and J by 6 bases, with 14 bases between the two germline ends. Germline values: CDR1 LNHNV, CDR2 YYDKDF (reference sequence). CDR3 length equals 14 residues. The CDR3 DNA reads as TGTGCCACCAGCAGCGACGGACCTATGAATGGCTACACCTTC. Protein sequence: CATSSDGPMNGYTF.

V usage is TRBV9 and J usage is TRBJ1-1; 7 nucleotides line up with TRBD1. The germline gives CDR1 SGDLS, CDR2 YYNGEE. The V segment lost 5 bases and the J segment 4 bases; nucleotides outside the gene matches: 11. The CDR3 covers 15 residues. CDR3 DNA: TGTGCCAGCAGTTTAACAGGGGTCGGGGGCACTGAAGCTTTCTTT. This codes for CASSLTGVGGTEAFF.

On this clonotype itself: A much larger clone differs by one base, so this may be a read error. The V and J genes are TRBV29-1 and TRBJ1-4; no clear D gene. CDR3 length: 11 amino acids. Germline values: CDR1 SQVTM, CDR2 ANQGSEA. Trimming took 7 bases from V and 8 from J, leaving 11 bases between them. CDR3 nucleotides: TGCAGCGAGGGCGATGGGGAAAAACTGTTTTTT. It encodes CSEGDGEKLFF.

The rearrangement uses TRBV20-1 and TRBJ1-6, with D perhaps TRBD1 (6 bases). The CDR3 extends over 17 amino acids. V lost 3 bases and J lost 6, with 21 bases in between. Germline V gene lookup returns CDR1 DFQATT and CDR2 SNEGSKA (reference sequence). The CDR3 DNA follows: TGCAGTGCTAGCGGTGGGACAACCCGTCCGAGTAATTCACCCCTCCACTTT. Translating it yields CSASGGTTRPSNSPLHF.

This clonotype has a single count. CDR3 sequence: CASRGQEASSGGYTF. In nucleotides, the CDR3 is TGTGCCAGTAGGGGACAGGAGGCGTCCTCGGGTGGCTACACCTTC. The chain couples TRBV19 to TRBJ1-2; 8 positions match TRBD1. The germline CDR1 and CDR2 sequences are LNHDA and SQIVND (reference sequence). CDR3 length: 15 residues. The junction had 13 bases not matched to a gene; V was cut back by 6 bases and J by 7 bases.

In this sample, this clonotype turned up many times. The chain combines TRBV9 with TRBJ1-6; possibly TRBD1 for D (6 bases). With 6 bases removed from V and 9 bases from J, the gap between germline ends came to 13 bases. The CDR3 length is 13 residues. CDR1 SGDLS and CDR2 YYNGEE come from the germline V gene. CDR3 in amino acids: CASTSGEASPLHF. The CDR3 DNA follows: TGTGCCAGCACTTCAGGGGAGGCTTCACCCCTCCACTTT.

In this sample, this clonotype turned up many times. The chain is built from TRBV2 and TRBJ2-5; D gene ambiguous. Germline loops: CDR1 SNHLY, CDR2 FYNNEI. This CDR3 region has 14 residues. V was pared by 2 bases and J by 10 bases, with 17 bases between. The CDR3 reads CASSESRTGHHQYF. The CDR3 DNA reads as TGTGCCAGCAGTGAATCCCGGACGGGCCACCACCAGTACTTC.

This clonotype was counted ten times or more. The V and J genes are TRBV20-1 and TRBJ1-5, with 7 nucleotides matching TRBD1. The J segment lost 4 bases and the V segment lost 5 bases, leaving 5 bases of the junction unmatched. The germline CDR1 and CDR2 sequences are DFQATT and SNEGSKA (reference sequence). The CDR3 covers 13 residues. The CDR3 sequence: CSAGQDPNQPQHF. Here the CDR3 DNA reads TGCAGTGCTGGACAGGATCCGAATCAGCCCCAGCATTTT.

Concerning this clonotype itself: A much bigger clone sits one base away, suggesting this may be a read error. V is TRBV7-2 and J is TRBJ1-1; maybe TRBD1 (5 bases). V was clipped by 3 bases and J by 3 bases, with 8 bases between them. CDR1 and CDR2 (germline): SGHTA, FQGNSA. The CDR3 contains 13 residues. The CDR3 is CASSFARDTEAFF. The CDR3 DNA follows: TGTGCCAGCAGCTTCGCCAGGGACACTGAAGCTTTCTTT.

The table lists this clonotype with many counts. The chain links TRBV12-3 or TRBV12-4 to TRBJ1-5; D gene uncertain. V lost 3 bases to trimming and J lost 6 bases, with 15 bases between them. The CDR3 totals 15 residues. CDR3 amino acids: CASSFTPRSGQPQHF. CDR3 sequence (DNA): TGTGCCAGCAGTTTCACGCCTCGATCAGGTCAGCCCCAGCATTTT.

The V gene is TRBV19, the J gene TRBJ1-5, with TRBD1 matching 7 bases. Trimming cost V 6 bases and J 6 bases; bases outside gene matches: 11. CDR1 LNHDA and CDR2 SQIVND come from the germline V gene (reference sequence). The CDR3 spans 15 residues. The CDR3: CASRKSGTVVQPQHF. CDR3 nucleotides: TGTGCCAGTAGAAAATCCGGGACAGTTGTTCAGCCCCAGCATTTT.